The present entry profiles one TCR beta chain with its context. Its specificity is not known. cDNA specific to TCR beta was made from approximately 0.55 ug of total RNA, with a constant-region primer employed for priming. Slightly modified ARM-PCR with three nested multiplex PCR rounds yielded TCR beta libraries. The opening two PCR rounds, around 11 cycles each, paired TRBV1-TRBV30 forward primers with a C-beta reverse primer. TCRdb re-called the multiplex PCR reads through MiXCR, storing one row per CDR3 protein. The sample includes a few hundred thousand distinct CDR3 sequences, around three fifths seen only once; the top ten take about a sixth. From germline, CDR1 is ENHRY and CDR2 SYGVKD. This CDR3 contains 14 residues. The junction had 6 bases not matched to a gene; V was cut back by 5 bases and J by 5 bases. This record belongs to a study of tumor-infiltrating lymphocytes in primary liver carcinoma. About the study: The patients included men and women who were aged 30 to 69 years. Roughly 3.5 to 7.5 million productive TCRbeta reads came from each sample, comparable across tissue types. Whole-study results and caveats: Relative to blood, tumors carried a significantly larger fraction of the repertoire in their top 250 clones (p = 0.039). The samples were not sorted (they were bulk), so CD4+ and CD8+ repertoires were not compared.

Unsorted whole blood yielded the blood RNA, and germline DNA was also extracted. The clonotype originates from a woman younger than 45 with primary liver carcinoma and hepatitis B virus infection. The sample comprised peripheral blood. The chain has TRBV10-3 and TRBJ1-5; 7 nucleotides match TRBD1. CDR3: CAISTGEGDQPQHF. CDR3 DNA: TGTGCCATCAGTACAGGGGAGGGAGATCAGCCCCAGCATTTT.